This is a list of T cell receptor beta chains from one sample in a study of blood T cell repertoires in COVID-19. Using immunoSEQ multiplex PCR, the repertoire was profiled, and TCRdb retains in-frame clones only, with some absent. The sample lists approximately 170,000 clones, roughly four fifths occurring once. Source material: PBMCs or T cells enriched from blood (not recorded which). These TCRs come from a man aged 45-65 years who had recovered from COVID-19. The CDR3 runs from the conserved cysteine through the conserved F or W. D genes are given only for firm matches. The size entry is marked missing in some rows and otherwise reads once, few, many or a size class.

j_call,clone_size,d_call,v_call,cdr3_nt,cdr3_aa
TRBJ2-5,few,TRBD2,TRBV3-1/TRBV3-2,TGTGCCAGCAGCCAAGACTCGATAGCGGGGGACCACCAAGAGACCCAGTACTTC,CASSQDSIAGDHQETQYF
TRBJ1-1,.,TRBD1,TRBV5-1,TGCGCCAGCAGCCGGAATGGACAGGGGACAGGCACTGAAGCTTTCTTT,CASSRNGQGTGTEAFF
TRBJ1-1,few,.,TRBV6-5,TGTGCCAGCAGTCCTTCGGACACTGAAGCTTTCTTT,CASSPSDTEAFF
TRBJ1-1,.,.,TRBV28,TGTGCCAGCACCCCCTTGGCGGTTATGAACACTGAAGCTTTCTTT,CASTPLAVMNTEAFF
TRBJ2-1,.,TRBD2,TRBV14,TGTGCCAGCAGCCAAGAAGCTTACGGGGGGTGGTCCTACAATGAGCAGTTCTTC,CASSQEAYGGWSYNEQFF
TRBJ1-4,.,.,TRBV10-1,TGCGCCAGCAGCCGAGGTTTACGGGAAAAACTGTTTTTT,CASSRGLREKLFF
TRBJ1-2,.,.,TRBV4-3,TGCGCCAGCAGCCAAGAGGGGGCAGGGATGAACTATGGCTACACCTTC,CASSQEGAGMNYGYTF
TRBJ2-1,.,.,TRBV7-3,TGTGCCAGCAGCTTAACGAGGTCTAACAACAATGAGCAGTTCTTC,CASSLTRSNNNEQFF
TRBJ2-4,.,TRBD1,TRBV7-2,TGTGCCAGCAGCCACTACAGGGGTAAGGAGGACATTCAGTACTTC,CASSHYRGKEDIQYF
TRBJ1-1,few,.,TRBV29-1,TGCAGCGTTGGCTCTGAACGGACTGAAGCTTTCTTT,CSVGSERTEAFF
TRBJ1-6,.,TRBD1,TRBV3-1/TRBV3-2,TGTGCCAGCAGCCTTGGGACAGCCAATTCACCCCTCCACTTT,CASSLGTANSPLHF
TRBJ2-4,few,TRBD1,TRBV27,TGTGCCAGCAGTACTACCGGGACAGGGAACATTCAGTACTTC,CASSTTGTGNIQYF
TRBJ2-1,.,TRBD1,TRBV6-6,TGTGCCAGCAGTGGGGGGACAGGGATGGGCAATGAGCAGTTCTTC,CASSGGTGMGNEQFF
TRBJ2-1,.,TRBD1,TRBV19,TGTGCCAGTTTCAACCGGACAGGGTCAAGCTCCTACAATGAGCAGTTCTTC,CASFNRTGSSSYNEQFF
TRBJ1-1,.,.,TRBV6-5,TGTGCCAGTTTGGGGGGGACTGAAGCTTTCTTT,CASLGGTEAFF
TRBJ1-1,few,.,TRBV11-2,TGTGCCAGCAGTATACAGGCCCTGACCACTGAAGCTTTCTTT,CASSIQALTTEAFF
TRBJ1-5,few,.,TRBV6-5,TGTGCCAGCAAGGCGGCATACAATCAGCCCCAGCATTTT,CASKAAYNQPQHF
TRBJ2-3,.,TRBD2,TRBV5-1,TGCGCCAGCAGCCCGCGACTAGCTACAGATACGCAGTATTTT,CASSPRLATDTQYF
TRBJ2-2,.,.,TRBV5-1,TGCGCCAGCAGCTTGGCCCTAGCGAACACCGGGGAGCTGTTTTTT,CASSLALANTGELFF
TRBJ1-5,.,TRBD1,TRBV24-1,TGTGCCACCAGTGAGGACAGGGGGGGCAATCAGCCCCAGCATTTT,CATSEDRGGNQPQHF
TRBJ1-1,.,.,TRBV4-2,TGTGCCAGCAGCCAAGAACTAAGCCACAGGATGAACACTGAAGCTTTCTTT,CASSQELSHRMNTEAFF
TRBJ1-4,once,.,TRBV21-1,TGTGCCAGCACCCCCAGGGGGGAGGAAAAACTGTTTTTT,CASTPRGEEKLFF
TRBJ1-2,.,.,TRBV10-3,TGTGCCATCAGGGGGGACATCGCCAACTATGGCTACACCTTC,CAIRGDIANYGYTF
TRBJ1-2,.,.,TRBV29-1,TGCAGCGATAAACCGGGACATTCATCTTTTTGCTATGGCTACACCTTC,CSDKPGHSSFCYGYTF
TRBJ1-6,.,TRBD1,TRBV2,TGTGCCAGCACAAACACAGGGGGGAGGAATTCACCCCTCCACTTT,CASTNTGGRNSPLHF
TRBJ1-4,.,TRBD1,TRBV9,TGTGCCAGCAGCGGACAGGGGGCTTCTAATGAAAAACTGTTTTTT,CASSGQGASNEKLFF
TRBJ1-2,.,.,TRBV9,TGTGCCAGCTCCAGTAGAAAACAGGGCTATGGCTACACCTTC,CASSSRKQGYGYTF
TRBJ2-1,.,TRBD1,TRBV2,TGTGCCAGCTTGGACAGGATACCCTACAATGAGCAGTTCTTC,CASLDRIPYNEQFF
TRBJ1-1,once,.,TRBV12-3/TRBV12-4,TGTGCCAGCCAGGTGGGCACTGAAGCTTTCTTT,CASQVGTEAFF
TRBJ2-7,.,.,TRBV18,TGTGCCAGCTCACCACCGGTGCGATACGAGCAGTACTTC,CASSPPVRYEQYF
TRBJ2-7,.,TRBD1,TRBV7-9,TGTGCCAGCAAACAGACAGGGAATGCCGAGCAGTACTTC,CASKQTGNAEQYF
TRBJ2-7,.,TRBD1,TRBV18,TGTGCCAGCTCGCTTAATTCCGGGGACAGGGGGACGTTC,CASSLNSGDRGTF
TRBJ1-6,.,TRBD1,TRBV13,TGTGCCAGCAGCTTGGACAGGGGCCAGAGCTCACCCCTCCACTTT,CASSLDRGQSSPLHF
TRBJ2-7,.,TRBD2,TRBV14,TGTGCCAGCAGCCAAGGGAAGCGGGGGGCTCCCTACGAGCAGTACTTC,CASSQGKRGAPYEQYF
TRBJ1-1,once,.,TRBV6-6,TGTGCCAGCAGTCCTTGGGCAGGTCGGACTGAAGCTTTCTTT,CASSPWAGRTEAFF
TRBJ2-1,.,.,TRBV20-1,TGCAGTGCTAGTTCCGGGACTCCCACCTACAATGAGCAGTTCTTC,CSASSGTPTYNEQFF
TRBJ1-3,few,.,TRBV10-3,TGTGCCATATCCGGAACAGCTGGAAACACCATATATTTT,CAISGTAGNTIYF
TRBJ1-2,.,.,TRBV29-1,TGCAGCGTTGTCGACGACAGAATTTATGGCTACACCTTC,CSVVDDRIYGYTF
TRBJ2-7,.,.,TRBV9,TGTGCCAGCAGCGTAGGATTCGAGGGCAACGAGCAGTACTTC,CASSVGFEGNEQYF
TRBJ1-2,.,TRBD1,TRBV6-5,TGTGCCAGCAGTTCTATGGACAGGGGAGGCTATGGCTACACCTTC,CASSSMDRGGYGYTF
TRBJ2-3,.,TRBD2,TRBV5-8,TGTGCCAGCAGCCCCGCCGTAGCGGGGGGGCAGAAAACGCAGTATTTT,CASSPAVAGGQKTQYF
TRBJ1-5,.,.,TRBV20-1,TGCAGTGCTGTCTCTAATGGGCCCCAGCATTTT,CSAVSNGPQHF
TRBJ2-7,.,.,TRBV10-3,TGTGCCATCACCGGGGGACAGAACTACGAGCAGTACTTC,CAITGGQNYEQYF
TRBJ1-5,.,.,TRBV6-5,TGTGCCAGCAGTTACTCAGCAGGGATGCTACAGCCCCAGCATTTT,CASSYSAGMLQPQHF
TRBJ2-1,once,.,TRBV4-3,TGCGCCAGCAGCCAAGATCTCAGGGACAATGAGCAGTTCTTC,CASSQDLRDNEQFF
TRBJ1-3,.,.,TRBV30,TGTGCCTGGAGGGGGGGGGCGGAAGGAAACACCATATATTTT,CAWRGGAEGNTIYF
TRBJ2-7,.,TRBD2,TRBV19,TGTGCCAGTAGCCTAGCGGGATCTTACGAGCAGTACTTC,CASSLAGSYEQYF
TRBJ1-5,once,.,TRBV15,.,CATSRDLGTGQPQHF
TRBJ2-7,.,TRBD1,TRBV6-5,TGTGCCAGTCAGGGACAGGGCTACGAGCAGTACTTC,CASQGQGYEQYF
TRBJ1-3,.,.,TRBV6-5,TGTGCCAGCGGGCTTTCTGGAAACACCATATATTTT,CASGLSGNTIYF
TRBJ2-7,.,TRBD2,TRBV18,TGTGCCAGCTCACCGAGCAGGCAGCGGGGGTACGAGCAGTACTTC,CASSPSRQRGYEQYF
TRBJ2-4,.,TRBD2,TRBV5-4,TGTGCCAGCCGCCCGTGGGGCGGGGGGTCAGCGGACATTCAGTACTTC,CASRPWGGGSADIQYF
TRBJ1-1,.,.,TRBV19,TGTGCCAGTAGTATTAGATTCGGGGGGAATGTAGAGGGGACTGAAGCTTTCTTT,CASSIRFGGNVEGTEAFF